This section outlines one TCR beta chain sequence together with its context. What it recognizes is unknown. Among the patients, none had received any treatment before thyroid surgery. This CDR3 region has 14 residues. V lost 8 bases and J lost 2, with 15 bases in between. Germline V gene data show CDR1 as MDHEN and CDR2 as SYDVKM. In the authors' methods: A classifier for distant metastasis in papillary thyroid cancer was constructed using CDR3 differences observed across clinicopathological groups. TCRdb re-processed the PCR reads through MiXCR. In this record, the V and J calls reflect TCRdb's handling and not the investigators' own analysis. The repertoire consists of around 15,000 clones, with 23% occurring once and the leading ten covering approximately 7%. This entry is derived from a study of metastatic and nonmetastatic thyroid tumors. Study context: Patients with malignant and benign thyroid disease provided blood and tumor or nodule tissue, whose repertoires were compared. Study-level findings and limits: Malignant tumors reportedly showed significantly higher TCR beta diversity than benign nodules in both blood and tumor.

Sequenced sample: adjacent normal tissue. The chain carries TRBV28 and TRBJ1-1; possibly TRBD1 for D (5 bases). The TCR originated in a female donor with papillary thyroid cancer or a benign thyroid nodule (not recorded which). Some clones in this sample may be carry-over from other donors' samples. As DNA, the CDR3 is TGTGCCAGCCGGGGAGGGGTGACTAACACTGAAGCTTTCTTT. Translation gives CASRGGVTNTEAFF. The variable domain in full, with the rest retrieved from reference TRBV28 and TRBJ1-1, is DVKVTQSSRYLVKRTGEKVFLECVQDMDHENMFWYRQDPGLGLRLIYFSYDVKMKEKGDIPEGYSVSREKKERFSLILESASTNQTSMYLCASRGGVTNTEAFFGQGTRLTVV.